This passage covers 13 T cell receptor beta chains from one sample sequenced in a study of response to subunit inactivated influenza vaccine. Each CDR3 protein is one row after TCRdb ran MiXCR on the RT-PCR reads. The table has about 500,000 distinct CDR3 sequences, 15% to 20% seen once. The source was CD4+ T cells sorted from PBMCs, collected less than 30 months after vaccination. All receptors come from a man between 50 and 75 years old who received an inactivated influenza vaccine.

The CDR3 protein is CSARAPSGARDEQYF. The CDR3, as DNA: TGCAGTGCTAGAGCCCCGTCAGGGGCGCGGGACGAGCAGTACTTC. The rearrangement joins TRBV20-1 to TRBJ2-7; the D gene is possibly TRBD1 (6 bases). Germline V gene data show CDR1 as DFQATT and CDR2 as SNEGSKA (reference sequence). The CDR3 spans 15 residues. Trimming removed 1 base at V and 5 bases at J, with 18 bases between.

This clonotype has more than one count but fewer than ten. In DNA form, the CDR3 reads TGTGCCACCAGTCGGGCGGGGGCTGGTGAAGCTTTCTTT. Amino acid sequence: CATSRAGAGEAFF. The rearrangement uses TRBV24-1 and TRBJ1-1, with D perhaps TRBD1 (6 bases). Looked up from germline, CDR1 is KGHDR and CDR2 is SFDVKD. Trimming pared 6 bases from V and 7 bases from J, leaving 14 bases between. The CDR3 runs 13 residues.

CDR3 bases: TGTGCCAGCGTTGCTAGCCCGGGCGGGGGCACAGATACGCAGTATTTT. This encodes CASVASPGGGTDTQYF. The chain carries TRBV28 and TRBJ2-3; tentative D call: TRBD2 (6 bases). Trimming stripped 8 bases from V and 1 base from J, with 19 bases between. This CDR3 has 16 residues. Looked up from germline, CDR1 is MDHEN and CDR2 is SYDVKM.

This clonotype showed up just a few times. The chain has TRBV7-9 and TRBJ2-5, with 8 bases fitting TRBD1. The CDR3 totals 14 residues. V was pared by 6 bases and J by 1 base, with 4 bases of the junction left unmatched. The germline V gene has CDR1 SEHNR and CDR2 FQNEAQ (reference sequence). CDR3 in DNA: TGTGCCAGCAGACCTACAGGGGGCCAAGAGACCCAGTACTTC. Residues: CASRPTGGQETQYF. Supplemented by reference TRBV7-9 and TRBJ2-5, the full variable domain reads DTGVSQNPRHKITKRGQNVTFRCDPISEHNRLYWYRQTLGQGPEFLTYFQNEAQLEKSRLLSDRFSAERPKGSFSTLEIQRTEQGDSAMYLCASRPTGGQETQYFGPGTRLLVL.

In its sample, this clonotype was seen a few times. This chain connects TRBV20-1 to TRBJ2-3; D perhaps matches TRBD2 (7 bases). The CDR3 extends over 14 amino acids. The germline V gene encodes CDR1 DFQATT and CDR2 SNEGSKA (reference sequence). V was shortened by 6 bases and J by 4 bases, with 17 bases between the two germline ends. This CDR3 reads CSAPRGGGADTQYF. DNA of the CDR3: TGCAGTGCCCCCCGAGGGGGGGGTGCAGATACGCAGTATTTT.

This clonotype showed up many times. The rearrangement joins TRBV7-9 to TRBJ2-7; 8 positions match TRBD1. The CDR3 covers 14 residues. Germline CDR1 and CDR2: SEHNR and FQNEAQ (reference sequence). V was pared by 4 bases and J by 2 bases, with 4 bases of the junction left unmatched. CDR3 sequence: CASSSPGQAYEQYF. CDR3 DNA: TGTGCCAGCAGCTCCCCGGGACAGGCCTACGAGCAGTACTTC.

The table lists this clonotype with a few counts. The gene calls are TRBV11-2 and TRBJ2-1; a weak D match, TRBD2 (5 bases). Germline CDR1 SGHAT, CDR2 FQNNGV. With 1 base removed from V and 7 bases from J, the gap between germline ends came to 11 bases. The CDR3 extends over 14 amino acids. The CDR3 coding sequence is TGTGCCAGCAGCTTAGGAGGGTTCCCGAATGAGCAGTTCTTC. Translation gives CASSLGGFPNEQFF. Full variable domain (missing parts from reference TRBV11-2 and TRBJ2-1): EAGVAQSPRYKIIEKRQSVAFWCNPISGHATLYWYQQILGQGPKLLIQFQNNGVVDDSQLPKDRFSAERLKGVDSTLKIQPAKLEDSAVYLCASSLGGFPNEQFFGPGTRLTVL.

The count of this clonotype is one. V is TRBV9 and J is TRBJ2-3; 13 bases are a match to TRBD2. The germline V gene has CDR1 SGDLS and CDR2 YYNGEE. Germline trimming cut 0 bases from V and 2 bases from J; bases unmatched to any gene: 6. This CDR3 comprises 18 residues. The CDR3: CASSVGTSGSSFTDTQYF. The CDR3, as DNA: TGTGCCAGCAGCGTAGGGACTAGCGGGAGTTCTTTCACAGATACGCAGTATTTT.

This clonotype was found many times. This sequence joins TRBV4-2 and TRBJ2-4; no definite D call. This CDR3 spans 15 amino acids. V was pared by 3 bases and J by 6 bases, with 15 bases between. Germline-derived CDR1 and CDR2 are LGHNA and YNFKEQ. CDR3 protein: CASSQNYMARNIQYF. The CDR3 coding sequence is TGTGCCAGCAGCCAGAACTATATGGCCCGAAACATTCAGTACTTC.

This chain's CDR3 is CASSLGFGPNQPQHF. The CDR3 nucleotides read TGTGCCAGCAGCTTAGGTTTCGGACCAAATCAGCCCCAGCATTTT. V usage is TRBV7-2 and J usage is TRBJ1-5; D gene uncertain. V was pared by 1 base and J by 4 bases, with 11 bases between. The CDR3 contains 15 residues. Germline values: CDR1 SGHTA, CDR2 FQGNSA.

This clonotype was observed a few times. V usage is TRBV6-1 and J usage is TRBJ2-7, with a weak D call TRBD2 (6 bases). This CDR3 has 13 amino acids. Trimming stripped 7 bases from V and 4 bases from J, with 14 bases between. Per germline, CDR1 MNHNS and CDR2 SASEGT. CDR3 sequence: CASTGPGTYEQYF. Here the CDR3 DNA reads TGTGCCAGCACCGGACCCGGGACTTACGAGCAGTACTTC.

The chain employs TRBV6-5 and TRBJ2-1, with D perhaps assigned TRBD1 or TRBD2 (6 bases each). The CDR3 runs to 14 residues. Germline CDR1 and CDR2: MNHEY and SVGAGI. Deletions cut 2 bases from V and 7 bases from J, with 12 bases between. CDR3 bases: TGTGCCAGCAGTTACCAAGGGGGGCGAAATGAGCAGTTCTTC. The encoded protein is CASSYQGGRNEQFF.

Written as DNA, the CDR3 is TGTGCCAGCACCGACAGGGAGGACTCACCCCTCCACTTT. It codes for CASTDREDSPLHF. This chain links TRBV27 with TRBJ1-6, with TRBD1 identical over 7 bases. Trimming removed 7 bases from V and 10 bases from J; junction bases left unmatched: 7. The length of the CDR3 is 13 residues. Germline V gene data show CDR1 as MNHEY and CDR2 as SMNVEV (reference sequence).